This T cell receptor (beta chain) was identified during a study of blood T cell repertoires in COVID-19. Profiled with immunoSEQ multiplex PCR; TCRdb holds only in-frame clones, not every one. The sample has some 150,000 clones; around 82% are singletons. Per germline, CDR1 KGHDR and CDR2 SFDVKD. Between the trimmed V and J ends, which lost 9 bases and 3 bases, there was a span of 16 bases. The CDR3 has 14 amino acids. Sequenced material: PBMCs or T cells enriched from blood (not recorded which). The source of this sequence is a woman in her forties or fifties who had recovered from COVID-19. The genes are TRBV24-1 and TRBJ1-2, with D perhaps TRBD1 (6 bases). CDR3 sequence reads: CATRSGGADYGYTF. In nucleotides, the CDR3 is TGTGCCACCCGGTCGGGGGGCGCAGACTATGGCTACACCTTC.